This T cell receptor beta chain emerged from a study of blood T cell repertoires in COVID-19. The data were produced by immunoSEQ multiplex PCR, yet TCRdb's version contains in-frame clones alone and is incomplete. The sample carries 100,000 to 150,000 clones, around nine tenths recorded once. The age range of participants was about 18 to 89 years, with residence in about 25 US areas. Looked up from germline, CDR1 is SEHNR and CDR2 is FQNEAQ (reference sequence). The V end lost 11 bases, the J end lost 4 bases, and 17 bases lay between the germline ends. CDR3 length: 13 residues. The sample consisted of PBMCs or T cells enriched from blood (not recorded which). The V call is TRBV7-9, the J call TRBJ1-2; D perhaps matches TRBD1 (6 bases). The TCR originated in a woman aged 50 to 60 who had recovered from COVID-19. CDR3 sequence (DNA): TGTGCCGAGGGGGAGTCTACCTCCTATGGCTACACCTTC. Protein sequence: CAEGESTSYGYTF.